The present T cell receptor (beta chain) was sequenced within a study of cytomegalovirus exposure and HLA in healthy donors. Overall study: A subsequent analysis reported that the 95 to 150 validation repertoires were produced on the same platform that had also been used for the 666 first-cohort repertoires.

The data were produced by immunoSEQ multiplex PCR, yet TCRdb's version contains in-frame clones alone and is incomplete. The data hold roughly 50,000 clones, with around 93% observed a single time. Germline CDR1 reads WSHSY; CDR2 reads SAAADI. CDR3 length: 13 amino acids. With 7 bases clipped from V and 1 base from J, the junction kept 3 bases outside the gene matches. This sequence originates from a woman under 30 in good health and CMV-seropositive. The J gene is TRBJ1-1, the V gene TRBV10-2; 7 nucleotides align to TRBD1. The sample taken for sequencing was PBMCs. CDR3 nucleotides: TGCGCCAGCATGGGACAGAAGAACACTGAAGCTTTCTTT. It yields the protein CASMGQKNTEAFF.